Listed below are T cell receptor beta chains from one sample, sequenced in a study of CD8+ T cells in alopecia areata. The table came from immunoSEQ multiplex PCR; TCRdb's copy has only in-frame clones and leaves some out. The sample includes about 82,000 clones, just over 50% of them seen just once. The sequencing input was NKG2D-high CD8+ T cells sorted from blood. The receptor source for this set is a human donor with alopecia areata. Each CDR3 is given with its conserved first and last residue. The D gene is left open where the match is weak.

>TRBV25-1|.|TRBJ1-2
CASSARAGGYTF
>TRBV25-1|.|TRBJ2-7
CASSELDSSYEQYF
>TRBV7-6|TRBD2|TRBJ2-7
CASSLGTSGEYEQYF
>TRBV29-1|.|TRBJ2-1
CSVRQGSNEQFF
>TRBV5-4|TRBD2|TRBJ2-2
CASSLDLAGGNGELFF
>TRBV12-5|.|TRBJ1-6
CASGPNRPLHF
>TRBV2|.|TRBJ2-7
CASSVRGLEQYF
>TRBV28|TRBD2|TRBJ2-5
CASSLSTSGVETQYF
>TRBV13|.|TRBJ2-7
CASSLSGEQYF
>TRBV10-2|.|TRBJ1-1
CASSPQGNTEAFF
>TRBV29-1|TRBD1|TRBJ1-5
CSGQTGPNQPQHF
>TRBV20-1|.|TRBJ1-1
CSAPVLNEAFF
>TRBV14|TRBD2|TRBJ2-7
CASSQVAAGVYEQYF
>TRBV30|.|TRBJ2-7
CAWSVLGSVEQYF
>TRBV29-1|.|TRBJ2-3
CSGARGGADTQYF
>TRBV28|TRBD2|TRBJ2-3
CASTVRTSGTDTQYF